This TCR beta chain was sequenced for a study of shared clonotypes between healthy human individuals. Study results and caveats: Generation probability values for non-shared clonotypes were lower than those for clonotypes shared by all four donors.

Donors included only healthy HIV-negative adults lacking recent acute infections or vaccinations. Splitting of each subset's genomic DNA was done evenly across several immunoSEQ plates. The method was immunoSEQ multiplex PCR; TCRdb's version includes in-frame clones alone and lacks a portion of them. The sample has hundreds of thousands of clones; about three quarters are singletons. Remarks on this clone: No antigen is known for it.

This TCR was sampled from a woman aged 25-40 years in good health. The specimen was memory CD4+ T cells sorted from blood. The subset here: CD45RA-negative fraction.

The CDR3 spells CATQGEHDTQYF. CDR3 in DNA: TGTGCCACCCAGGGCGAGCACGATACGCAGTATTTT. V gene TRBV7-9 combines with J gene TRBJ2-3; possibly TRBD1 for D (5 bases). This CDR3 spans 12 amino acids. Germline V CDR1 and CDR2: SEHNR, FQNEAQ (reference sequence). Trimming shortened V by 10 bases and J by 6 bases, and 14 bases separated the two germline ends.